This paragraph reports one TCR beta chain. Its specificity is not known. This specimen comes from a study of PD-L1 blockade in urothelial cancer. The overall study: Atezolizumab, begun by patients in about 2014, was given at 1,200 mg intravenously every 3 weeks. Blood analyses occurred 3 weeks (second dose) and 6 weeks post treatment start.

TCRdb keeps only in-frame clones here, not all; method: immunoSEQ multiplex PCR. Here the sample spans about 80,000 clones, approximately 90% being singletons. Deletions cut 5 bases from V and 0 bases from J, with 28 bases between. Germline V gene sequence: CDR1 SGHVS, CDR2 FNYEAQ. The CDR3 contains 20 residues. Whole-study results and caveats: Prediction of better survival came from below-median pretreatment blood TCR clonality.

V is TRBV7-6 and J is TRBJ2-5; TRBD2 is a possible D gene (9 bases). This TCR came from a woman aged 70-85 years with urothelial cancer. The specimen was PBMCs, collected around atezolizumab (anti-PD-L1) treatment. CDR3 sequence (DNA): TGTGCCAGCAGCCCACGGGACAGGTGGGCTACTAGCGGGTACCAAGAGACCCAGTACTTC. It translates to CASSPRDRWATSGYQETQYF.